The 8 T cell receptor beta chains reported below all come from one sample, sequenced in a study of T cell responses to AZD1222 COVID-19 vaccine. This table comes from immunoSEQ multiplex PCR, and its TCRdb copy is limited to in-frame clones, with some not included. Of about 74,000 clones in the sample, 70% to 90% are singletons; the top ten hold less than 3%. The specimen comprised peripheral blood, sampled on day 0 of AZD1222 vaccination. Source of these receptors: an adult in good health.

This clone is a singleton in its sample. The CDR3 sequence is CASSYPQGDSQPQHF. The CDR3 DNA reads as TGTGCCAGCAGTTATCCTCAGGGGGATAGTCAGCCCCAGCATTTT. This sequence joins TRBV6-5 and TRBJ1-5, with 7 bases fitting TRBD1. CDR1 is MNHEY, CDR2 SVGAGI, per germline. V trimming: 3 bases; J trimming: 6 bases; junction bases outside the gene matches: 8. The CDR3 is 15 amino acids.

The CDR3 loop reads CASSQDRASYEQYF. As DNA, the CDR3 is TGTGCCAGCAGCCAAGATCGGGCTAGCTACGAGCAGTACTTC. The V call is TRBV4-2, the J call TRBJ2-7, with no clear D. CDR1 is LGHNA and CDR2 is YNFKEQ in the germline V gene. Trimming removed 0 bases from V and 3 bases from J, with 9 bases in between. CDR3 size: 14 residues.

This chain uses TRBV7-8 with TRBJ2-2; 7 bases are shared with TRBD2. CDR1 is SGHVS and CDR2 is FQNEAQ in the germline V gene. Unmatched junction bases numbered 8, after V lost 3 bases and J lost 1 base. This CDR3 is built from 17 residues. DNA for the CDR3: TGTGCCAGCAGCTTTGGCGGGGGTAACCGGAACACCGGGGAGCTGTTTTTT. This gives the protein CASSFGGGNRNTGELFF.

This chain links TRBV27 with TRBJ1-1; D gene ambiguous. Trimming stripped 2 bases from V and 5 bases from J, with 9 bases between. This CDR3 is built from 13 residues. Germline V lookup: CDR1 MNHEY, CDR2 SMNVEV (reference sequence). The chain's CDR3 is CASSLGERTEAFF. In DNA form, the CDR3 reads TGTGCCAGCAGTTTAGGGGAGAGGACTGAAGCTTTCTTT.

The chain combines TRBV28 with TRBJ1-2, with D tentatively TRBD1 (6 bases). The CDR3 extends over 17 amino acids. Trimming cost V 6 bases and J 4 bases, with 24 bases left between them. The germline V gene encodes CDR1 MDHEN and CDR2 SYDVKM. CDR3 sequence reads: CASRPPGASSALYGYTF. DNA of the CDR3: TGTGCCAGCAGACCGCCGGGGGCCTCGTCCGCCCTCTATGGCTACACCTTC.

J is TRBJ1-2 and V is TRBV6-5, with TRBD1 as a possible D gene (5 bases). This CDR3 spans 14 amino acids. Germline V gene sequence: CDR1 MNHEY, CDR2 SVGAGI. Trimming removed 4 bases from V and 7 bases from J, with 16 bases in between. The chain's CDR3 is CASSSEGRRSGYTF. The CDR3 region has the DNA TGTGCCAGCAGTTCGGAGGGGCGACGATCTGGCTACACCTTC.

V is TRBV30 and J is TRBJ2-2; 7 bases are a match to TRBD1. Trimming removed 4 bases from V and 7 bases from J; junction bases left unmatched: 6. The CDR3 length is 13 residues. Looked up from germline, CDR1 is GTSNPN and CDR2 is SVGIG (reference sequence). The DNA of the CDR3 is TGTGCCTGGACCCCGACAGGGCTCGGGGAGCTGTTTTTT. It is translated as CAWTPTGLGELFF.

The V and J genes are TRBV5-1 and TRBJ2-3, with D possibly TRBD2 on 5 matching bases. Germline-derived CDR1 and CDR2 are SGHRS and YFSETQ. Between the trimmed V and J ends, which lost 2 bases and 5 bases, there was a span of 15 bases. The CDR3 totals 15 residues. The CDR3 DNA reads TGCGCCAGCAGCTTAGGTGGGAGCGGCTTAGATACGCAGTATTTT. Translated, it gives CASSLGGSGLDTQYF.